This entry features one T cell receptor beta chain sequence. The target antigen is unknown. Other DNA sequences in this sample translate to the same CDR3. There are 13 residues in the CDR3. Looked up from germline, CDR1 is SGHTA and CDR2 is FQGNSA. Trimming removed 6 bases from V and 6 bases from J; junction bases left unmatched: 3. These data belong to a study of T cell responses to AZD1222 COVID-19 vaccine. Study context: Investigators merged groups given second doses at roughly 4 or roughly 12 weeks. Study findings and constraints: Within unmutated variant regions lay the reported targets of nearly half of spike-specific TCRs. Only a handful of AZD1222 recipients, roughly six in all, had baseline seropositivity. Most donors were white British, females outnumbered males, and clonal diversity was possibly underestimated.

Clones were read by immunoSEQ multiplex PCR, and TCRdb kept only the in-frame ones, dropping some. The sample includes 100,000 to 110,000 clones, around nine tenths of them seen just once. This TCR came from an adult in good health. The sequences come from peripheral blood, collected on day 0 of AZD1222 vaccination. This chain links TRBV7-2 with TRBJ1-5; 9 bases are a match to TRBD1. The CDR3 protein is CASSSDRGQPQHF. The CDR3 DNA follows: TGTGCCAGCAGTTCGGACAGGGGTCAGCCCCAGCATTTT.